This T cell receptor beta chain comes out of a study of beta chain features in type 1 diabetes. The authors reverse transcribed all of the isolated RNA, so sequencing captured expressed TCRB transcripts. TCRdb keeps only in-frame clones here, not all; method: immunoSEQ multiplex PCR. The profile covers 300,000 to 450,000 clones, with about 12% appearing a single time and approximately 0.01% taken by the ten largest. To note about this clone: Its target is unknown.

General study points: All four CD4+ subsets from Type 1 diabetes patients carried moderately but significantly shorter TCRB CDR3s.

Germline values: CDR1 SSHAT, CDR2 FNYEAQ (reference sequence). Trimming left V 5 bases short and J 2 bases short, with 8 bases between. CDR3 length equals 13 residues. The sample consisted of naive CD4+ T cells from blood. This receptor was taken from a woman in her late teens or twenties with type 1 diabetes. This rearrangement joins TRBV7-7 to TRBJ2-3; a possible D gene is TRBD2 (6 bases). Here the CDR3 DNA reads TGTGCCAGCAGCCAGGACTACACAGATACGCAGTATTTT. Its translation: CASSQDYTDTQYF. Using reference TRBV7-7 and TRBJ2-3 for the parts outside the CDR3, the full variable domain is GAGVSQSPRYKVTKRGQDVTLRCDPISSHATLYWYQQALGQGPEFLTYFNYEAQPDKSGLPSDRFSAERPEGSISTLTIQRTEQRDSAMYRCASSQDYTDTQYFGPGTRLTVL.